The entry that follows covers one TCR beta chain sequence. Its antigen is unknown. Base qualities are not recorded, but no much larger clone differs from it by a single base. The sample belongs to a study of T cells after somatic rescue of genetic block (dated by TCRdb to 2019 to 2021). Study-level background: What the study looked at was long-term robustness, specifically in a T-cell system that came about through somatic rescue of a genetic block in T-cell development.

CDR1 SGDLS and CDR2 YYNGEE are derived from the germline V gene. Compared with germline, V lacks 0 bases and J lacks 3 bases; bases without a gene match: 4. The CDR3 sequence holds 15 residues, the cysteine and phenylalanine included. Solely the CDR3 DNA is kept, with 45 bases framed from the first base. Preparation of the library involved the immunoSEQ multiplex PCR assay. TCRdb took over this immuneACCESS table, retaining in-frame rearrangements with V and J assigned. Such tables are incomplete; in checked studies, under half of the missing clones stem from an unresolved V gene, and the remainder is unexplained. The sample yields approximately 88,000 clones; 70% to 90% were counted once. 1.6% of the sample belongs to the ten largest clones.

Material for sequencing was peripheral blood mononuclear cells (PBMCs). The TCR was taken from a woman under 30. The chain uses TRBV9 and TRBJ2-7; a stretch of 9 junction bases matches TRBD1. At the DNA level, the sequence is TGTGCCAGCAGCGTAGGGGGACAGGGCCTCTACGAGCAGTACTTC. Translated, this gives CASSVGGQGLYEQYF.